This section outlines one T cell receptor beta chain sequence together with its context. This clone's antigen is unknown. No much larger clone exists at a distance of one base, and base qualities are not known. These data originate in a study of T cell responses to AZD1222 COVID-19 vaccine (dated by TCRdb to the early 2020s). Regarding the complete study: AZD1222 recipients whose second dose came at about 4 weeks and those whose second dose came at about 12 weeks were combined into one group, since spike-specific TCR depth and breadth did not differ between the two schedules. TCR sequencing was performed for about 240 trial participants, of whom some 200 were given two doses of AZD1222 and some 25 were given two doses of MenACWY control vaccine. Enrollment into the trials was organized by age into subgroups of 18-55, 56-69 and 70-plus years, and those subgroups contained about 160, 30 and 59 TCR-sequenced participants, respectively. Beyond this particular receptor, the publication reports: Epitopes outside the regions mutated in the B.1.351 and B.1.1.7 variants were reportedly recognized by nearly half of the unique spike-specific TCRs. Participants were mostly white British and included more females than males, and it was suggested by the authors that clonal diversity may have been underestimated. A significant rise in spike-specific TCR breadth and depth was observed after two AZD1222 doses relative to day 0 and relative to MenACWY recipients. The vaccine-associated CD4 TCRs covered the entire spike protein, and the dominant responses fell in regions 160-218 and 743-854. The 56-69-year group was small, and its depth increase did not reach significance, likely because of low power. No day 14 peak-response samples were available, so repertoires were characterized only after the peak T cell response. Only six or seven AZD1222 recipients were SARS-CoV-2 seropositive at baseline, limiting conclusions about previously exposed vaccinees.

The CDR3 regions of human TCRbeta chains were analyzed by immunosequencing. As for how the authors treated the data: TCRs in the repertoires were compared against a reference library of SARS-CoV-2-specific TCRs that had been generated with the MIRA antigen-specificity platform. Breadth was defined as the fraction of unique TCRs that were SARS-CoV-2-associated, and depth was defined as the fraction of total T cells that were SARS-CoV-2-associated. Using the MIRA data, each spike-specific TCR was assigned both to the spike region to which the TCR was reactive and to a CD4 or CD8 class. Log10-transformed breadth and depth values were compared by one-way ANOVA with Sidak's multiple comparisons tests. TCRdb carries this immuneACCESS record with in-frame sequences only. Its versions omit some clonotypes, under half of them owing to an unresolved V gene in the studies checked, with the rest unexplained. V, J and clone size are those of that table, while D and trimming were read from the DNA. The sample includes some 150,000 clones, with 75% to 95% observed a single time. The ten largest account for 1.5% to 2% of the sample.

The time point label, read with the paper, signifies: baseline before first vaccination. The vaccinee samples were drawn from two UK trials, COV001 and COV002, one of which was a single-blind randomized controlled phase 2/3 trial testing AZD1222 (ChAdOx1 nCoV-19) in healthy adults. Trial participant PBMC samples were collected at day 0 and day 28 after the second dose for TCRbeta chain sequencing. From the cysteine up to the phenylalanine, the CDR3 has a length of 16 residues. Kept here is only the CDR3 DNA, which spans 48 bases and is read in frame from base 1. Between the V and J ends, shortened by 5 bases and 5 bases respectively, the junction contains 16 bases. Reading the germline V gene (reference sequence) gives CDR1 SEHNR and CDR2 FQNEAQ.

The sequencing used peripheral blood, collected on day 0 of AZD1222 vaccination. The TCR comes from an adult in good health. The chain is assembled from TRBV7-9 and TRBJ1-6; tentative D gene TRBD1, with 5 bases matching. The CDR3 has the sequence CASSVPFLGDNSPLHF. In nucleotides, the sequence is TGTGCCAGCAGCGTCCCGTTTTTAGGGGATAATTCACCCCTCCACTTT.